A single T cell receptor beta chain is shown here with its context. This specimen comes from a study of cytomegalovirus exposure and HLA in healthy donors. Germline V lookup: CDR1 SGHNT, CDR2 YYREEE (reference sequence). There are 16 residues in the CDR3. J was trimmed by 2 bases and V by 1 base; bases with no gene match: 6. PCR employed 60 Vbeta and 13 Jbeta primers. Sequencing was performed with immunoSEQ multiplex PCR; in TCRdb, only in-frame clones are kept and a portion is missing. The sample yields fewer than 250,000 clones, around 85% seen once. Sequences were obtained from PBMCs. The rearrangement joins TRBV5-4 to TRBJ2-5; 9 bases agree with TRBD1. This TCR was sampled from a human donor in good health. CDR3 in DNA: TGTGCCAGCAGCTTGCGGACAGGGGAAAAACAAGAGACCCAGTACTTC. Amino acid sequence: CASSLRTGEKQETQYF.